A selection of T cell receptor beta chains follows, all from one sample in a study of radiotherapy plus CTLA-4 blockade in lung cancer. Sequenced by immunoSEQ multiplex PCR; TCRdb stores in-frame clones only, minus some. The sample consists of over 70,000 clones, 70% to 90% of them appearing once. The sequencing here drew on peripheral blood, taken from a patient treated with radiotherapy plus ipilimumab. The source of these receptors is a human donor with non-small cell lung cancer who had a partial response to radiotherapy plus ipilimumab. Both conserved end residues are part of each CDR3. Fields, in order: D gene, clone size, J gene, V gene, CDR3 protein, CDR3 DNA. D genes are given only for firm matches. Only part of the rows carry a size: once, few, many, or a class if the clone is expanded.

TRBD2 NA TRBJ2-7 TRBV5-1 CASSLSSGTFYEQYF TGCGCCAGCAGCTTGAGTAGCGGGACTTTCTACGAGCAGTACTTC
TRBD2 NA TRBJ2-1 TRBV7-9 CASSLGLAGRPSSYNEQFF TGTGCCAGCAGCTTAGGACTAGCGGGACGCCCGAGCTCCTACAATGAGCAGTTCTTC
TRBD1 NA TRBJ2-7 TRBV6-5 CASIKRTGPEQYF TGTGCCAGCATTAAAAGGACAGGGCCCGAGCAGTACTTC
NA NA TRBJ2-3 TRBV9 CASSGGGYSTDTQYF TGTGCCAGCAGCGGAGGGGGTTATAGCACAGATACGCAGTATTTT
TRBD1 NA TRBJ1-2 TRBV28 CASSSPGQGFGYGYTF TGTGCCAGCAGTTCCCCGGGACAGGGGTTTGGGTATGGCTACACCTTC
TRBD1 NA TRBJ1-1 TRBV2 CASSADRGMNTEAFF TGTGCCAGCAGCGCGGACAGGGGCATGAACACTGAAGCTTTCTTT
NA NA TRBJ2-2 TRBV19 CASSPSGANTGELFF TGTGCCAGTAGCCCTTCGGGAGCGAACACCGGGGAGCTGTTTTTT
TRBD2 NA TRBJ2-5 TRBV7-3 CASSPGIAGVGETQYF TGTGCCAGCAGCCCCGGAATAGCGGGAGTCGGAGAGACCCAGTACTTC
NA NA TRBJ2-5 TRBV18 CASSPRRPRGETQYF TGTGCCAGCTCACCCCGACGGCCTCGGGGTGAGACCCAGTACTTC
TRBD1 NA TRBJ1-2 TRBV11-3 CASSLARPLPQGGYGYTF TGTGCCAGCAGCTTAGCCCGGCCTTTGCCCCAGGGGGGCTATGGCTACACCTTC
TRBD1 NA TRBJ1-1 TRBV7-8 CASSFGQGMVTEAFF TGTGCCAGCAGCTTCGGACAGGGTATGGTCACTGAAGCTTTCTTT
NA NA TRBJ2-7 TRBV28 CASLSLYEQYF TGTGCCAGTTTGTCACTCTACGAGCAGTACTTC
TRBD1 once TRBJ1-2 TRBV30 CAWSPTGGIYGYTF TGTGCCTGGAGTCCCACAGGGGGTATCTATGGCTACACCTTC
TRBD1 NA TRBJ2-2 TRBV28 CASRDPGQYTGELFF TGTGCCAGCAGGGACCCGGGACAGTACACCGGGGAGCTGTTTTTT
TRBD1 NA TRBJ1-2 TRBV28 CASSLIGDRALSGYTF TGTGCCAGCAGTTTAATTGGGGACAGGGCCCTAAGCGGCTACACCTTC
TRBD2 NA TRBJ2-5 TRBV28 CASISVVAGGKETQYF TGTGCCAGCATCAGCGTGGTAGCGGGAGGGAAGGAGACCCAGTACTTC
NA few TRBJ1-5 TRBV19 CASRFRGPQHF TGTGCCAGTAGATTCAGGGGGCCCCAGCATTTT
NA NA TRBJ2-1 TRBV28 CASRALSLKEQFF TGTGCCAGCAGAGCCCTTTCTTTAAAGGAGCAGTTCTTC
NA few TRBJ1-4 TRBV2 CASTRAGANEKLFF TGTGCCAGCACCAGGGCCGGCGCTAATGAAAAACTGTTTTTT
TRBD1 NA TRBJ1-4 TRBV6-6 CASSKGQGGEKLFF TGTGCCAGCAGCAAAGGACAGGGCGGTGAAAAACTGTTTTTT
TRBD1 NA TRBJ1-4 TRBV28 CASGSTGAWEKLFF TGTGCCAGCGGATCGACAGGGGCGTGGGAAAAACTGTTTTTT
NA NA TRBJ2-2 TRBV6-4 CASSREGSTGELFF TGTGCCAGCAGCCGGGAAGGTTCGACCGGGGAGCTGTTTTTT
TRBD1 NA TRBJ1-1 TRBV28 CASSLASPTGGPEAFF TGTGCCAGCAGTTTAGCTAGTCCGACAGGGGGACCTGAAGCTTTCTTT
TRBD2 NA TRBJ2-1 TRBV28 CASKGWLAGYNEQFF TGTGCCAGCAAGGGTTGGCTAGCGGGCTACAATGAGCAGTTCTTC
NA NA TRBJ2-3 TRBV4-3 CASSDQGIGRSDTQYF TGCGCCAGCAGCGATCAGGGAATCGGGAGAAGCGATACGCAGTATTTT
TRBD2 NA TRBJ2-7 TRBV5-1 CASSPGLGEQYF TGCGCCAGCAGCCCGGGACTAGGCGAGCAGTACTTC
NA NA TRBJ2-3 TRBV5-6 CASSPLVPGMTDTQYF TGTGCCAGCAGTCCTCTGGTGCCAGGGATGACAGATACGCAGTATTTT
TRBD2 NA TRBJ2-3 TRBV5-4 CASSSMGSGRGGTDTQYF TGTGCCAGCAGCTCCATGGGTAGCGGGAGGGGGGGCACAGATACGCAGTATTTT
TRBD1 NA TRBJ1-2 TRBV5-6 CASSSGTGFSGYTF TGTGCCAGCAGCTCCGGGACAGGGTTTAGTGGCTACACCTTC
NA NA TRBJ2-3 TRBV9 CASSVTTGNPFSLQNTQYF TGTGCCAGCAGCGTGACAACCGGGAACCCTTTCTCTCTACAGAATACGCAGTATTTT
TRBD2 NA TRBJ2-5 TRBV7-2 CASSLVRTSGKPTQYF TGTGCCAGCAGCTTAGTAAGGACTAGCGGGAAGCCGACCCAGTACTTC
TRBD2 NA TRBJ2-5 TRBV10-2 CASSEPGRGQETQYF TGCGCCAGCAGTGAGCCGGGGAGGGGCCAAGAGACCCAGTACTTC
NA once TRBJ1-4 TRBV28 CASRSQGPEKLFF TGTGCCAGCAGAAGCCAGGGCCCTGAAAAACTGTTTTTT
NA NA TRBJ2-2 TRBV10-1 CASTTSSGELFF TGCGCCAGCACCACATCCAGCGGGGAGCTGTTTTTT
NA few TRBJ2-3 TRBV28 CASSLRGGPTDTQYF TGTGCCAGCAGTTTAAGGGGGGGGCCGACAGATACGCAGTATTTT
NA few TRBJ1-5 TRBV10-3 CAISEYNGNQPQHF TGTGCCATCAGTGAGTACAACGGGAATCAGCCCCAGCATTTT
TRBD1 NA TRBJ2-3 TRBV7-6 CASSPGTDDTQYF TGTGCCAGCAGCCCCGGGACAGACGATACGCAGTATTTT
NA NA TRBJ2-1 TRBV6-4 CASSDEFGGRGEQFF TGTGCCAGCAGTGACGAGTTCGGGGGAAGAGGTGAGCAGTTCTTC
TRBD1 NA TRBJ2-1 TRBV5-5 CASSLEGQGANEQFF TGTGCCAGCAGCTTGGAAGGACAGGGCGCAAATGAGCAGTTCTTC
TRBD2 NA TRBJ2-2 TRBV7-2 CASSLAGLAGINSGELFF TGTGCCAGCAGCTTAGCCGGACTAGCGGGAATCAACAGCGGGGAGCTGTTTTTT
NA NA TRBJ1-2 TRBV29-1 CSVGQRWGYTF TGCAGCGTCGGACAGAGATGGGGCTACACCTTC
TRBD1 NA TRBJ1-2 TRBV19 CASSQKTGDSYGYTF TGTGCCAGTAGTCAAAAGACAGGGGACAGCTATGGCTACACCTTC
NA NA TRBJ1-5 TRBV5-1 CASSFGSGAGQPQHF TGCGCCAGCAGCTTTGGATCAGGGGCAGGACAGCCCCAGCATTTT
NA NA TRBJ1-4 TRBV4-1 CASSQERRGGIRNEKLFF TGCGCCAGCAGCCAAGAACGACGGGGCGGGATTCGAAATGAAAAACTGTTTTTT
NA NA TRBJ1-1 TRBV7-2 CASSLGAGYAQRAFF TGTGCCAGCAGCTTAGGAGCAGGGTATGCACAGCGAGCTTTCTTT
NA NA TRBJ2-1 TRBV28 CASSFGYYKRGEQFF TGTGCCAGCAGTTTCGGCTACTACAAAAGGGGGGAGCAGTTCTTC
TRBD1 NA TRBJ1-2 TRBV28 CASSRDRDYGYTF TGTGCCAGCAGCCGGGACAGGGACTATGGCTACACCTTC
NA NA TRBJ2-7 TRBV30 CAWSPGNSYEQYF TGTGCCTGGAGTCCAGGGAACTCCTACGAGCAGTACTTC
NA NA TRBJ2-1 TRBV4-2 CASSQRTDLYNEQFF TGTGCCAGCAGCCAAAGGACTGATCTATACAATGAGCAGTTCTTC
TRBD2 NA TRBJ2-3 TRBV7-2 CASSLAPVAGGPDTQYF TGTGCCAGCAGCTTGGCTCCGGTAGCGGGAGGGCCAGATACGCAGTATTTT
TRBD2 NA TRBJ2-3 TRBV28 CASSDLTPGLANVDTQYF TGTGCCAGCAGTGACTTAACTCCGGGACTAGCGAATGTGGATACGCAGTATTTT
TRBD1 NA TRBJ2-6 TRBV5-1 CASSLGGQGASGANVLTF TGCGCCAGCAGCTTGGGGGGACAGGGGGCTTCTGGGGCCAACGTCCTGACTTTC
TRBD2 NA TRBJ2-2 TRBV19 CASRLAGVPGELFF TGTGCCAGTCGACTAGCGGGAGTACCCGGGGAGCTGTTTTTT